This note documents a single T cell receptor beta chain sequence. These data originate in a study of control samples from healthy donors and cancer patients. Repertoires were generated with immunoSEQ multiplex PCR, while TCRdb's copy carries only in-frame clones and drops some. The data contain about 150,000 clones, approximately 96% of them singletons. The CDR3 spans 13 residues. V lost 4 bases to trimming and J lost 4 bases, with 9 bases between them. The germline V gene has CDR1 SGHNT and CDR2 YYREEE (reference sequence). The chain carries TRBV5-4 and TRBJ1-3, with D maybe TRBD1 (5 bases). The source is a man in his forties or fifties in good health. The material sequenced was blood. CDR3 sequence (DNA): TGTGCCAGCAGCGGGGACCCCGGAAACACCATATATTTT. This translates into CASSGDPGNTIYF.